The next 6 T cell receptor beta chains were all read from a single sample in a study of patients and donors after allogeneic stem cell transplantation. TCRdb reanalysed the RT-PCR reads using MiXCR and keeps one entry per CDR3 protein. The data hold 900,000 to 1,000,000 distinct CDR3 sequences, with around 17% observed a single time. The sequenced material came from blood, either unsorted or a sorted T cell fraction (not recorded which). The receptors originated from a human donor who was either an allogeneic HSCT recipient or a stem cell or donor lymphocyte infusion donor (not recorded which). It is not recorded whose cells these are; they may come from a transplant donor.

This clonotype was counted between two and nine times. This rearrangement joins TRBV10-3 to TRBJ1-1; a weak D match, TRBD1 (5 bases). V lost 2 bases and J lost 3, with 16 bases in between. Germline CDR1 ENHRY, CDR2 SYGVKD. The CDR3 has 16 amino acids. CDR3 DNA: TGTGCCATCAGTGAGGGGGGTCGTTCGAGGGACACTGAAGCTTTCTTT. Protein sequence: CAISEGGRSRDTEAFF.

The genes are TRBV18 and TRBJ2-3, with 10 bases fitting TRBD2. The CDR3 loop spans 17 amino acids. Germline V gene data show CDR1 as KGHSH and CDR2 as LQKENI. Trimming took 3 bases from V and 1 from J; bases not matched to a gene: 7. CDR3 sequence reads: CASSPWSSGGGTDTQYF. For the CDR3, the DNA is TGTGCCAGCTCACCCTGGTCTAGCGGGGGCGGCACAGATACGCAGTATTTT.

This clonotype was picked up one time. The J gene is TRBJ1-1, the V gene TRBV25-1; D is perhaps TRBD1 (6 bases). This CDR3 is built from 15 residues. Germline V gene sequence: CDR1 MGHDK, CDR2 SYGVNS. With 6 bases removed from V and 1 base from J, the gap between germline ends came to 15 bases. The CDR3 DNA is TGTGCCAGCAGACCCACGGGACACCCGAACACTGAAGCTTTCTTT. It encodes CASRPTGHPNTEAFF.

The sample holds a few counts of this clonotype. The J gene is TRBJ2-5, the V gene TRBV12-3 or TRBV12-4, with 10 bases matching TRBD2. The V gene end was trimmed by 7 bases and the J gene end by 0 bases; junction bases not matched to a gene: 5. The CDR3 has 15 residues. CDR3 protein: CASTSSGGYQETQYF. CDR3 nucleotides: TGTGCCAGCACTTCTAGCGGGGGTTACCAAGAGACCCAGTACTTC.

In this sample, this clonotype turned up a few times. This chain connects TRBV3-1 to TRBJ2-7, with unresolved D. The CDR3 is 15 amino acids. Trimming stripped 1 base from V and 0 bases from J, with 10 bases between. Germline V lookup: CDR1 LGHDT, CDR2 YNNKEL (reference sequence). The CDR3 spells CASSQALFDSYEQYF. In nucleotides, the CDR3 is TGTGCCAGCAGCCAAGCCCTCTTCGACTCCTACGAGCAGTACTTC.

V and J are TRBV10-2 and TRBJ2-7; the D is unclear. CDR1 and CDR2 from the germline V gene are WSHSY and SAAADI. The CDR3 length is 13 residues. Deletions cut 6 bases from V and 3 bases from J, with 12 bases between. In DNA form, the CDR3 reads TGCGCCAGCAGAGATTCGCTAGTCTACGAGCAGTACTTC. It is translated as CASRDSLVYEQYF.